The 11 T cell receptor beta chains given below trace back to one sample, sequenced in a study of cytotoxic CD8 clonotypes in ibrutinib-treated CLL. Profiled with immunoSEQ multiplex PCR; TCRdb holds only in-frame clones, not every one. The sample holds roughly 53,000 clones, approximately 54% seen once. The material was PBMCs, obtained at disease progression, from a patient treated with ibrutinib. The receptor source for this set is a human donor with chronic lymphocytic leukemia.

The chain links TRBV6-5 to TRBJ2-2; D unclear. Per germline, CDR1 MNHEY and CDR2 SVGAGI. The V end lost 7 bases, the J end lost 7 bases, and 16 bases lay between the germline ends. CDR3 length: 14 amino acids. The CDR3 nucleotides are TGTGCCAGCAAGTGGACCCTTGGAGTCGGGGAGCTGTTTTTT. Translation: CASKWTLGVGELFF.

The chain is built from TRBV7-3 and TRBJ1-2; D is unresolved. Germline lookup yields CDR1 SGHTA and CDR2 FQGTGA. Trimming removed 5 bases at V and 8 bases at J, with 18 bases between. This CDR3 spans 14 amino acids. The CDR3 loop reads CASSPYGVGSGYTF. CDR3 nucleotide sequence: TGTGCCAGCAGCCCATACGGGGTAGGGAGCGGCTACACCTTC.

This clone occurred a few times. CDR3 nucleotide sequence: TGTGCCAGCAGTGACCAAGCCCTTATTAGCAATCAGCCCCAGCATTTT. This encodes CASSDQALISNQPQHF. V usage is TRBV6-1 and J usage is TRBJ1-5; no definite D call. Germline loops: CDR1 MNHNS, CDR2 SASEGT. Trimming pared 3 bases from V and 0 bases from J, leaving 12 bases between. This CDR3 is 16 amino acids long.

The chain couples TRBV2 to TRBJ2-6, with D maybe TRBD2 (5 bases). V shed 10 bases and J shed 2 bases, with 9 bases lying between them. Germline assignment: CDR1 SNHLY and CDR2 FYNNEI. The CDR3 totals 13 residues. CDR3 sequence reads: CANTGTGANVLTF. CDR3 nucleotide sequence: TGTGCCAACACGGGGACTGGGGCCAACGTCCTGACTTTC.

CDR3 sequence (DNA): TGCGCCAGCAGCTCGGCAGGGCTTGAATTGGGTGGCTACACCTTC. Protein sequence: CASSSAGLELGGYTF. The J gene is TRBJ1-2, the V gene TRBV5-1, with D perhaps matching TRBD1 (5 bases). The CDR3 covers 15 residues. The V gene lost 3 bases and the J gene lost 7 bases, with 19 bases spanning the gap. Per the germline V gene, CDR1 is SGHRS and CDR2 is YFSETQ.

This clone was counted a single time. V is TRBV9 and J is TRBJ1-1, with D hard to call. The V and J ends lost 1 base and 1 base respectively, with 8 bases between them. The CDR3 is 14 amino acids. CDR1 is SGDLS and CDR2 is YYNGEE in the germline V gene. The CDR3 DNA is TGTGCCAGCAGCGTAATAACGTCGAACACTGAAGCTTTCTTT. The encoded protein is CASSVITSNTEAFF.

In DNA form, the CDR3 reads TGCGCCAGCAGCTGGGGGGACAGGTTGAACACTGAAGCTTTCTTT. It yields the protein CASSWGDRLNTEAFF. The J gene is TRBJ1-1, the V gene TRBV5-1, with TRBD1 matching 8 bases. The CDR3 covers 15 residues. J gave up 0 bases and V 3 bases, and 4 bases lay outside the gene matches. Germline CDR1 SGHRS, CDR2 YFSETQ.

This chain links TRBV5-1 with TRBJ2-1; D gene ambiguous. The CDR3 sequence is 14 residues long. The V and J ends lost 4 bases and 8 bases respectively, with 16 bases between them. CDR1 is SGHRS and CDR2 is YFSETQ in the germline V gene. For the CDR3, the DNA is TGCGCCAGCAGCCCCCCCCAACCGGGCGATGAGCAGTTCTTC. It codes for CASSPPQPGDEQFF.

Comment on this clone: Compared with germline, one end of the junction differs, possibly owing to a read error. The CDR3: CAWGVSYEQYF. The CDR3 DNA follows: TGTGCCTGGGGTGTCTCCTACGAGCAGTACTTC. The genes are TRBV30 and TRBJ2-7; D remains unclear. The CDR3 contains 11 residues. Germline V gene lookup returns CDR1 GTSNPN and CDR2 SVGIG (reference sequence).

The CDR3 DNA reads TGCGCCAGCAGCTCCGGCCCAGGGAAGACCTACGAGCAGTACTTC. Protein sequence: CASSSGPGKTYEQYF. This chain links TRBV5-1 with TRBJ2-7; a possible D gene is TRBD1 (5 bases). CDR3 size: 15 residues. Germline CDR1 reads SGHRS; CDR2 reads YFSETQ. Trimming took 3 bases from V and 2 from J, leaving 15 bases between them.

The chain is built from TRBV27 and TRBJ2-3; the match to TRBD2 covers 10 bases. CDR3 size: 14 residues. CDR1 and CDR2 (germline): MNHEY, SMNVEV (reference sequence). Trimming removed 3 bases from V and 6 bases from J; junction bases left unmatched: 3. CDR3 region: CASSLASGGDTQYF. As DNA, the CDR3 is TGTGCCAGCAGTTTGGCTAGCGGGGGTGATACGCAGTATTTT.